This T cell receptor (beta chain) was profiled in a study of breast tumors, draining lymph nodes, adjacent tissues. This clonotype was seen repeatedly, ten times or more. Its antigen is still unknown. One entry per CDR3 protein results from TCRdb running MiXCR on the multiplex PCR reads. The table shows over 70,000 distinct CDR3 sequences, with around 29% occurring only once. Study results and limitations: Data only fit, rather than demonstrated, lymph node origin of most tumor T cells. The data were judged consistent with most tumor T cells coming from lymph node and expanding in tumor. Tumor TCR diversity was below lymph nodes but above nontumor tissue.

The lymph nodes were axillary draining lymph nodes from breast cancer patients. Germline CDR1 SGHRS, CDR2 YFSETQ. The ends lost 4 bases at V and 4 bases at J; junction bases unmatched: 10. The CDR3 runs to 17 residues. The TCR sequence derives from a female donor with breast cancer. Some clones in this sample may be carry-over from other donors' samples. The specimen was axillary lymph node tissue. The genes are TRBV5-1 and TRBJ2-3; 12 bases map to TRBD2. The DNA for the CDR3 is TGCGCCAGCAGCCGCCTTCTAGCGGGAGGGAGACCAGATACGCAGTATTTT. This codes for CASSRLLAGGRPDTQYF. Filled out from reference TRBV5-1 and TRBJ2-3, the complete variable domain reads KAGVTQTPRYLIKTRGQQVTLSCSPISGHRSVSWYQQTPGQGLQFLFEYFSETQRNKGNFPGRFSGRQFSNSRSEMNVSTLELGDSALYLCASSRLLAGGRPDTQYFGPGTRLTVL.